The 26 T cell receptor beta chains in this list originate from one sample, sequenced in a study of T cell responses to AZD1222 COVID-19 vaccine. TCRdb's table, derived via immunoSEQ multiplex PCR, lists solely in-frame clones and lacks some. Among approximately 150,000 clones listed, about 92% were seen once. The material was peripheral blood, obtained 28 days after the second AZD1222 dose. The receptors originated from an adult who received the AZD1222 COVID-19 vaccine.

The CDR3 loop is CASSVGTSGNSYNEQFF. As DNA, the CDR3 is TGTGCCAGCAGCGTAGGTACTAGCGGGAACTCCTACAATGAGCAGTTCTTC. V usage is TRBV9 and J usage is TRBJ2-1; TRBD2 matches at 10 bases. This CDR3 is built from 17 residues. CDR1 and CDR2 from the germline V gene are SGDLS and YYNGEE. V shed 0 bases and J 0 bases; nucleotides not matched to a gene: 3.

The chain employs TRBV4-1 and TRBJ1-6; a weak D match, TRBD1 (5 bases). Trimming removed 1 base at V and 2 bases at J, with 12 bases between. Germline V gene sequence: CDR1 MGHRA, CDR2 YSYEKL. The CDR3 length is 17 residues. The CDR3 spells CASSQALAGTYNSPLHF. Written as DNA, the CDR3 is TGCGCCAGCAGCCAAGCCCTGGCAGGGACCTATAATTCACCCCTCCACTTT.

This chain joins TRBV28 and TRBJ2-1; 7 bases are shared with TRBD1. Trimming at V came to 3 bases and at J to 4 bases, leaving 21 bases not matched to a gene. The V gene's germline CDR1 is MDHEN and CDR2 SYDVKM. This CDR3 comprises 20 residues. The DNA for the CDR3 is TGTGCCAGCAGTTTGCCCAGGACAGGCCGTACCGTAAATCCTTACAATGAGCAGTTCTTC. Translated, it gives CASSLPRTGRTVNPYNEQFF.

This chain connects TRBV16 to TRBJ1-2; D call uncertain. From germline, CDR1 is KGHSY and CDR2 FQNENV. The V and J ends lost 0 bases and 7 bases respectively, with 6 bases between them. This CDR3 contains 12 residues. The CDR3 nucleotides are TGTGCCAGCAGCCAATCCAAAGCTGGCTACACCTTC. Translation gives CASSQSKAGYTF. The whole variable domain, remainder taken from reference TRBV16 and TRBJ1-2, is GEEVAQTPKHLVRGEGQKAKLYCAPIKGHSYVFWYQQVLKNEFKFLISFQNENVFDETGMPKERFSAKCLPNSPCSLEIQATKLEDSAVYFCASSQSKAGYTFGSGTRLTVV.

The chain recombines TRBV9 with TRBJ2-2; TRBD1 aligns across 8 bases. The CDR3 runs to 18 residues. The trim removed 1 base at V and 1 base at J, leaving 9 bases unmatched. Germline loops: CDR1 SGDLS, CDR2 YYNGEE. CDR3 sequence (DNA): TGTGCCAGCAGCGTAACCTCCGGGACAGGAGAGAACACCGGGGAGCTGTTTTTT. It translates to CASSVTSGTGENTGELFF.

This clone was seen once. V usage is TRBV15 and J usage is TRBJ2-7, with 14 bases identical to TRBD2. The CDR3 totals 16 residues. The J segment lost 9 bases and the V segment lost 5 bases, leaving 12 bases of the junction unmatched. Germline V gives CDR1 LNHNV, CDR2 YYDKDF (reference sequence). CDR3 DNA: TGTGCCACCAGCTGGGGGGAGGGGACTAGCGGGAGTACGCAGTACTTC. This codes for CATSWGEGTSGSTQYF.

The chain couples TRBV19 to TRBJ1-1; no clear D gene. The germline V gene has CDR1 LNHDA and CDR2 SQIVND (reference sequence). This CDR3 region has 15 residues. Deletions cut 1 base from V and 1 base from J, with 10 bases between. CDR3 sequence (DNA): TGTGCCAGTAGTATAGGAGCCTCGGGGAACACTGAAGCTTTCTTT. Its protein product is CASSIGASGNTEAFF.

The chain recombines TRBV11-3 with TRBJ2-3, with 9 bases that match TRBD2. Trimming removed 1 base from V and 4 bases from J; junction bases left unmatched: 6. The CDR3 spans 16 residues. Germline CDR1 reads SGHNT; CDR2 reads YENEEA. CDR3 sequence (DNA): TGTGCCAGCAGCTTAGTTCTACTAGCGGGTGCAGATACGCAGTATTTT. Its protein is CASSLVLLAGADTQYF.

This rearrangement joins TRBV6-1 to TRBJ1-2; 9 positions agree with TRBD1. Trimming cost V 3 bases and J 4 bases; bases outside gene matches: 3. CDR1 and CDR2 (germline): MNHNS, SASEGT. This CDR3 has 14 amino acids. As DNA, the CDR3 is TGTGCCAGCAGTGACGGGACAGGGATCTATGGCTACACCTTC. It specifies CASSDGTGIYGYTF.

This rearrangement joins TRBV5-1 to TRBJ2-5; 8 bases map to TRBD1. The CDR3 runs 15 residues. The ends lost 4 bases at V and 2 bases at J; junction bases unmatched: 7. CDR1 is SGHRS, CDR2 YFSETQ, per germline. Here the CDR3 DNA reads TGCGCCAGCAGCGTGGGGACAGGCCCGCAAGAGACCCAGTACTTC. Protein: CASSVGTGPQETQYF.

The rearrangement uses TRBV7-2 and TRBJ2-5; D may be TRBD1 (5 bases). Germline CDR1 and CDR2: SGHTA and FQGNSA. Trimming took 1 base from V and 4 from J, leaving 10 bases between them. This CDR3 comprises 14 residues. CDR3: CASSLERGSETQYF. The DNA of the CDR3 is TGTGCCAGCAGCTTAGAAAGGGGTTCAGAGACCCAGTACTTC. The whole variable domain, remainder taken from reference TRBV7-2 and TRBJ2-5, is GAGVSQSPSNKVTEKGKDVELRCDPISGHTALYWYRQSLGQGLEFLIYFQGNSAPDKSGLPSDRFSAERTGGSVSTLTIQRTQQEDSAVYLCASSLERGSETQYFGPGTRLLVL.

This clone was seen only once. This chain links TRBV6-2 or TRBV6-3 with TRBJ1-6; weak D call: TRBD1 (6 bases). This CDR3 is built from 16 residues. The germline V and J ends were trimmed by 2 bases and 5 bases, with 13 bases remaining between them. Germline V gene sequence: CDR1 MNHEY, CDR2 SVGEGT. The CDR3 loop is CASSYGWTVDNSPLHF. The CDR3 DNA reads TGTGCCAGCAGTTACGGGTGGACAGTGGATAATTCACCCCTCCACTTT.

The chain uses TRBV27 and TRBJ1-5; no definite D call. The CDR3 runs to 14 residues. The V end was cut by 6 bases, the J end by 0 bases, with 9 bases between. Germline loops: CDR1 MNHEY, CDR2 SMNVEV (reference sequence). For the CDR3, the DNA is TGTGCCAGCAGGTCCGGTGATAGCAATCAGCCCCAGCATTTT. This gives the protein CASRSGDSNQPQHF.

V usage is TRBV28 and J usage is TRBJ2-4; D is unresolved. Germline CDR1 and CDR2: MDHEN and SYDVKM. The germline V and J ends were trimmed by 5 bases and 0 bases, with 14 bases remaining between them. This CDR3 region has 16 residues. This CDR3 is CASSPNDRLAKNIQYF. CDR3 DNA: TGTGCCAGCAGTCCAAACGACCGACTAGCCAAAAACATTCAGTACTTC.

This chain links TRBV11-2 with TRBJ2-7, with no clear D. V lost 4 bases and J 6 bases, leaving 10 bases between the germline ends. The germline V gene has CDR1 SGHAT and CDR2 FQNNGV. The CDR3 is made up of 12 amino acids. For the CDR3, the DNA is TGTGCCAGCAGCTCCTCTAGAGCCGAGCAGTACTTC. It is translated as CASSSSRAEQYF.

The chain carries TRBV19 and TRBJ1-5; 8 nucleotides align to TRBD1. Germline V gene data show CDR1 as LNHDA and CDR2 as SQIVND (reference sequence). V lost 8 bases and J lost 2; bases outside the gene matches: 5. CDR3 size: 14 residues. CDR3 residues: CASGKQGGNQPQHF. CDR3 DNA sequence: TGTGCCAGTGGAAAACAGGGGGGCAATCAGCCCCAGCATTTT.

CDR3 sequence (DNA): TGTGCCAGCAGCGATCCCCGAGGGGGGACAGCGAACACCGGGGAGCTGTTTTTT. It yields the protein CASSDPRGGTANTGELFF. The chain couples TRBV9 to TRBJ2-2; weak D call: TRBD1 (7 bases). The CDR3 contains 18 residues. Between the trimmed V and J ends, which lost 3 bases and 0 bases, there was a span of 18 bases. Germline lookup yields CDR1 SGDLS and CDR2 YYNGEE.

This chain joins TRBV6-1 and TRBJ1-3; tentatively, D is TRBD1 (6 bases). The CDR3 has 16 residues. Deletions cut 0 bases from V and 0 bases from J, with 9 bases between. CDR1 is MNHNS, CDR2 SASEGT, per germline. CDR3 DNA: TGTGCCAGCAGTGAAGCACCAGGGGCCTCTGGAAACACCATATATTTT. Translated: CASSEAPGASGNTIYF.

The chain combines TRBV7-2 with TRBJ1-2, with TRBD1 matching over 7 bases. There are 13 residues in the CDR3. Trimming cost V 3 bases and J 6 bases; bases outside gene matches: 4. Per germline, CDR1 SGHTA and CDR2 FQGNSA. The CDR3 DNA reads as TGTGCCAGCAGCTTCCCAGGGGGGCATGGCTACACCTTC. Its translation is CASSFPGGHGYTF.

In DNA, the CDR3 is TGTGCCAGCAGTTACTCACTGTCCATGAACACTGAAGCTTTCTTT. Amino acids: CASSYSLSMNTEAFF. V gene TRBV6-5 combines with J gene TRBJ1-1; D is undetermined. The CDR3 covers 15 residues. The germline gives CDR1 MNHEY, CDR2 SVGAGI. With 0 bases removed from V and 0 bases from J, the gap between germline ends came to 8 bases.

The CDR3 region has the DNA TGCGCCAGCAGGTTCGCAGGCACCGGGGAGCTGTTTTTT. The encoded protein is CASRFAGTGELFF. The chain is built from TRBV5-1 and TRBJ2-2; D unclear. The CDR3 extends over 13 amino acids. The V gene lost 5 bases and the J gene lost 4 bases, with 9 bases spanning the gap. Per germline, CDR1 SGHRS and CDR2 YFSETQ.

The chain carries TRBV2 and TRBJ2-7; TRBD2 aligns across 8 bases. Losses at the gene ends were 5 bases for V and 3 bases for J; bases not matched to a gene: 3. Germline values: CDR1 SNHLY, CDR2 FYNNEI. CDR3 length: 13 residues. CDR3 residues: CASSRSGSYEQYF. The CDR3 nucleotides read TGTGCCAGCAGTCGAAGCGGGAGCTACGAGCAGTACTTC.

V is TRBV5-4 and J is TRBJ1-6; D gene unclear. The CDR3 is 15 amino acids. V was clipped by 4 bases and J by 14 bases, with 22 bases between them. The germline V gene has CDR1 SGHNT and CDR2 YYREEE (reference sequence). DNA for the CDR3: TGTGCCAGCAGCCGAATGAGCGATAGGCCCCGGACCCTCCACTTT. Its protein product is CASSRMSDRPRTLHF. Based on the CDR3 plus reference TRBV5-4 and TRBJ1-6, the full variable domain is ETGVTQSPTHLIKTRGQQVTLRCSSQSGHNTVSWYQQALGQGPQFIFQYYREEENGRGNFPPRFSGLQFPNYSSELNVNALELDDSALYLCASSRMSDRPRTLHFGNGTRLTVT.

The J gene is TRBJ1-1, the V gene TRBV6-5, with a tentative D call TRBD1 (5 bases). This CDR3 spans 13 amino acids. Germline lookup yields CDR1 MNHEY and CDR2 SVGAGI. With 10 bases removed from V and 2 bases from J, the gap between germline ends came to 14 bases. The CDR3 region has the DNA TGTGCCATGTATTCAGGGATTAACACTGAAGCTTTCTTT. Protein product: CAMYSGINTEAFF.

The chain joins TRBV4-3 to TRBJ1-4, with D perhaps matching TRBD1 (6 bases). This CDR3 comprises 14 residues. Germline assignment: CDR1 LGHNA and CDR2 YSLEER. V was clipped by 3 bases and J by 5 bases, with 10 bases between them. The CDR3 region is CASSQDSQNEKLFF. The CDR3 nucleotides read TGCGCCAGCAGCCAGGACAGCCAGAATGAAAAACTGTTTTTT.

The genes are TRBV6-2 or TRBV6-3 and TRBJ1-3; TRBD1 aligns across 8 bases. Germline trimming cut 5 bases from V and 0 bases from J; bases unmatched to any gene: 3. Germline CDR1 reads MNHEY; CDR2 reads SVGEGT. There are 15 residues in the CDR3. The CDR3 DNA is TGTGCCAGCAGTCGGACAGGGAACTCTGGAAACACCATATATTTT. Translating it yields CASSRTGNSGNTIYF.